These 5 T cell receptor beta chains were sequenced from one sample in a study of shared clonotypes between healthy human individuals. Terminally differentiated effector memory CD45RA+ cells were excluded from the naive CD8 cells, which were CD45RO-negative and positively selected for CCR7. The table came from immunoSEQ multiplex PCR; TCRdb's copy has only in-frame clones and leaves some out. The table records some 2,100,000 clones, about 93% of them present only once. The sequencing sample was made of naive CD8+ T cells from PBMCs. These receptors were collected from a man between 18 and 29 years old in good health. Some clones in this sample may be carry-over from other donors' samples.

This clone was detected only once. This chain uses TRBV11-1 with TRBJ2-1; 8 positions agree with TRBD2. This CDR3 is 19 amino acids long. CDR1 is SGHAT, CDR2 FQDESV, per germline (reference sequence). J was trimmed by 4 bases and V by 3 bases; bases with no gene match: 17. CDR3 sequence reads: CASSFSGLALSSYYNEQFF. CDR3 in DNA: TGTGCCAGCAGCTTTTCCGGACTAGCCCTAAGCAGCTATTACAATGAGCAGTTCTTC.

This chain connects TRBV5-1 to TRBJ2-5, with D possibly TRBD1 on 5 matching bases. V lost 4 bases to trimming and J lost 2 bases, with 15 bases between them. Germline V gene sequence: CDR1 SGHRS, CDR2 YFSETQ. The CDR3 contains 15 residues. This CDR3 reads CASSPWTLQQETQYF. The CDR3, as DNA: TGCGCCAGCAGCCCCTGGACACTCCAGCAAGAGACCCAGTACTTC.

This clone was picked up one time. The chain recombines TRBV7-8 with TRBJ2-1; either TRBD1 or TRBD2 may fit D (6 bases each). The length of the CDR3 is 16 residues. The germline CDR1 and CDR2 sequences are SGHVS and FQNEAQ. V was shortened by 5 bases and J by 4 bases, with 18 bases between the two germline ends. CDR3: CASSALGGGGYNEQFF. The DNA of the CDR3 is TGTGCCAGCAGCGCACTCGGCGGAGGGGGTTACAATGAGCAGTTCTTC. Supplemented by reference TRBV7-8 and TRBJ2-1, the full variable domain reads GAGVSQSPRYKVAKRGQDVALRCDPISGHVSLFWYQQALGQGPEFLTYFQNEAQLDKSGLPSDRFFAERPEGSVSTLKIQRTQQEDSAVYLCASSALGGGGYNEQFFGPGTRLTVL.

This clone was counted once. The V and J genes are TRBV10-2 and TRBJ1-4, with D possibly being TRBD1 (6 bases). Germline CDR1 reads WSHSY; CDR2 reads SAAADI. This CDR3 is built from 16 residues. The V and J ends lost 0 bases and 4 bases respectively, with 12 bases between them. The CDR3 coding sequence is TGCGCCAGCAGTGAGTCGTTCGGGGGCAGTAATGAAAAACTGTTTTTT. This translates into CASSESFGGSNEKLFF.

The CDR3 region is CASSGRGDSYNEQFF. The CDR3 DNA reads TGTGCCAGCAGTGGGAGGGGCGACTCCTACAATGAGCAGTTCTTC. V and J are TRBV2 and TRBJ2-1, with D maybe TRBD2 (6 bases). Germline CDR1 is SNHLY and CDR2 is FYNNEI. The CDR3 length is 15 residues. V was trimmed by 4 bases and J by 0 bases, leaving 10 bases between them. Full variable domain (rest looked up from reference TRBV2 and TRBJ2-1): EPEVTQTPSHQVTQMGQEVILRCVPISNHLYFYWYRQILGQKVEFLVSFYNNEISEKSEIFDDQFSVERPDGSNFTLKIRSTKLEDSAMYFCASSGRGDSYNEQFFGPGTRLTVL.